A selection of T cell receptor beta chains follows, all from one sample in a study of blood T cells in healthy people across ages. MiXCR, run by TCRdb on the 5' RACE reads, gives a single entry per CDR3 protein. The sample records roughly 930,000 distinct CDR3 sequences, under 50% being singletons. Sequenced: blood. Source of these receptors: a man aged 25 to 40 in good health. CDR3s include the opening cysteine and the closing phenylalanine or tryptophan. The order of the fields is clone size, J gene, V gene, D gene, CDR3 DNA, CDR3 protein. The D gene is left open where the match is weak. Where a row states a size, it is once, few, many or the class of an expanded clone; other rows omit it.

- | TRBJ2-5 | TRBV5-6 | - | TGTGCCAGCAGCTTGATAACTACAGAGACCCAGTACTTC | CASSLITTETQYF
few | TRBJ1-2 | TRBV6-6 | TRBD1 | TGTGCCAGCAACCCGGGACAGGGAATTAGCTACACCTTC | CASNPGQGISYTF
- | TRBJ2-1 | TRBV5-1 | TRBD2 | TGCGCCAGCAGCTTGGGTCCGGGGGGGGCGATCGATGAGCAGTTCTTC | CASSLGPGGAIDEQFF
many | TRBJ1-6 | TRBV7-9 | - | TGTGCCAGCAGTCGGACAGATCCTAATTCACCCCTCCACTTT | CASSRTDPNSPLHF
many | TRBJ2-3 | TRBV12-3/TRBV12-4 | - | TGTGCCAGCAACCGACTTGGCACAGATACGCAGTATTTT | CASNRLGTDTQYF
- | TRBJ1-5 | TRBV6-1 | TRBD1 | TGTGCCAGCAGTCCGACTGGGACAGGCTATAGCAATCAGCCCCAGCATTTT | CASSPTGTGYSNQPQHF
- | TRBJ2-3 | TRBV3-1 | - | TGTGCCAGCAGCCGAGGACTGGGTCCAGATACGCAGTATTTT | CASSRGLGPDTQYF
- | TRBJ1-2 | TRBV5-1 | - | TGCGCCAGCAGACCTCGACAGACTTCTAACTATGGCTACACCTTC | CASRPRQTSNYGYTF
few | TRBJ2-7 | TRBV20-1 | TRBD2 | TGCAGTGCTAGAGATCCCCGGACTAGCGGGGGGTACGAGCAGTACTTC | CSARDPRTSGGYEQYF
- | TRBJ2-7 | TRBV30 | - | TGTGCCTGGAGCGCCTTGAATGGAGTCAACGAGCAGTACTTC | CAWSALNGVNEQYF
- | TRBJ1-2 | TRBV28 | - | TGTGCCAGCAGTCCTGGGGGACCAAACTATGGCTACACCTTC | CASSPGGPNYGYTF
- | TRBJ2-5 | TRBV6-1 | TRBD1 | TGTGCCATCCTACCGGGACAGGGCCAAGAGACCCAGTACTTC | CAILPGQGQETQYF
- | TRBJ2-1 | TRBV20-1 | TRBD2 | TGCAGTGCTAGAGGCCTGGTGCTGGGAGCGGGAGGGCGCTACAATGAGCAGTTCTTC | CSARGLVLGAGGRYNEQFF
few | TRBJ2-1 | TRBV20-1 | TRBD2 | TGCAGTGCTAGAGGTCTAGCGGGGGCGAATGAGCAGTTCTTC | CSARGLAGANEQFF
- | TRBJ2-5 | TRBV6-6 | - | TGTGCCAGCAGTTACACTTGGACGGGAAGGCAAGAGACCCAGTACTTC | CASSYTWTGRQETQYF
- | TRBJ2-7 | TRBV7-2 | TRBD2 | TGTGCCAGCAAGCTTAGGGCTAGCGGAACCCCCTACGAGCAGTACTTC | CASKLRASGTPYEQYF
few | TRBJ1-1 | TRBV9 | TRBD1 | TGTGCCAGCAGCGGCGGACAGGCCTACACTGAAGCTTTCTTT | CASSGGQAYTEAFF
- | TRBJ2-5 | TRBV7-9 | TRBD1 | TGTGCCAGCAGCTTACAACAGGGGTATCAAGAGACCCAGTACTTC | CASSLQQGYQETQYF
many | TRBJ2-7 | TRBV20-1 | TRBD2 | TGCAGTGCTAGAGATGCAGGACTAGCGGGCCTAAACGGGGCCCCAAGTTCCTACGAGCAGTACTTC | CSARDAGLAGLNGAPSSYEQYF
- | TRBJ2-3 | TRBV27 | - | TGTGCCAGCAGTTTAGTGGGTCCCCAAGGCACGCAGTATTTT | CASSLVGPQGTQYF
few | TRBJ1-1 | TRBV9 | - | TGTGCCAGCAGCGTAGCTGGGGATGAAGCTTTCTTT | CASSVAGDEAFF
- | TRBJ2-7 | TRBV20-1 | - | TGCAGTGCTAGAGATGGTTTCGCCAGGGGCGAGCAGTACTTC | CSARDGFARGEQYF
few | TRBJ1-5 | TRBV27 | TRBD1 | TGTGCCAGCAGTTCCCTCCGACAGGGTATTAAGAATCAGCCCCAGCATTTT | CASSSLRQGIKNQPQHF
few | TRBJ2-7 | TRBV4-1 | - | TGCGCCAGCAGCATAGGTAGCGGCGAGCAGTACTTC | CASSIGSGEQYF
- | TRBJ2-5 | TRBV5-6 | - | TGTGCCAGCAGCTTGGCCGCATACAAGGGCAATGAGCAGTACTTC | CASSLAAYKGNEQYF
- | TRBJ1-6 | TRBV12-3/TRBV12-4 | - | TGTGCCACCTCTAAGGAAGGATCCAATTCACCCCTCCACTTT | CATSKEGSNSPLHF
- | TRBJ2-7 | TRBV12-3/TRBV12-4 | - | TGTGCCAGCACCCCTCGAGACAGATTGAGCTCCTACGAGCAGTACTTC | CASTPRDRLSSYEQYF
- | TRBJ2-5 | TRBV28 | - | TGTGCCAGCATGTCAGGATTCCAAGAGACCCAGTACTTC | CASMSGFQETQYF
- | TRBJ2-5 | TRBV11-2 | - | TGTGCCAGCAGCCTGACTTCAGGGTGGGAGACCCAGTACTTC | CASSLTSGWETQYF
few | TRBJ2-7 | TRBV6-1 | TRBD2 | TGTGCCAGCAGTGATTCTTCACGTCGACTAGCCTTCTACGAGCAGTACTTC | CASSDSSRRLAFYEQYF
- | TRBJ2-5 | TRBV21-1 | - | TGTGCCAGCGGCCCGACAGGGTTAGTTGGTAAGACCCAGTACTTC | CASGPTGLVGKTQYF
few | TRBJ1-5 | TRBV28 | - | TGTGCCAGCAGTCTCCGGGACAACGGCAATCAGCCCCAGCATTTT | CASSLRDNGNQPQHF
few | TRBJ1-6 | TRBV9 | - | TGTGCCAGCAGCGTAGATGGGGGGACCTATTCACCCCTCCACTTT | CASSVDGGTYSPLHF
few | TRBJ1-1 | TRBV6-5 | - | TGTGCCAGCAGTCGGACGGCAATGAACACTGAAGCTTTCTTT | CASSRTAMNTEAFF
once | TRBJ2-5 | TRBV10-3 | - | TGTGCCATCAGGCTCGGGCTCCGTGACGAGACCCAGTACTTC | CAIRLGLRDETQYF
- | TRBJ1-1 | TRBV10-3 | - | TGTGCCACCCGGGTGGGAGGGATGAACACTGAAGCTTTCTTT | CATRVGGMNTEAFF
- | TRBJ1-2 | TRBV20-1 | - | TGCAGTGCTAGATCCCCCTTGCGTCTCTTTGGCTACACCTTC | CSARSPLRLFGYTF
- | TRBJ2-7 | TRBV27 | - | TGTGCCAGCAGTTTATCGATGCAGGGTTGGGACGAGCAGTACTTC | CASSLSMQGWDEQYF
- | TRBJ2-5 | TRBV3-1 | - | TGTGCCAGCAGCCAAGTAAGGGTCACGTCCCAGTACTTC | CASSQVRVTSQYF
- | TRBJ2-2 | TRBV6-5 | - | TGTGCCAGCAGACAACTGGTCCAGAAAAACTGGGAGCTGTTTTTT | CASRQLVQKNWELFF
- | TRBJ1-2 | TRBV20-1 | - | TGCAGTGCTAGAGTTGGGGGAGGTAACTATGGCTACACCTTC | CSARVGGGNYGYTF